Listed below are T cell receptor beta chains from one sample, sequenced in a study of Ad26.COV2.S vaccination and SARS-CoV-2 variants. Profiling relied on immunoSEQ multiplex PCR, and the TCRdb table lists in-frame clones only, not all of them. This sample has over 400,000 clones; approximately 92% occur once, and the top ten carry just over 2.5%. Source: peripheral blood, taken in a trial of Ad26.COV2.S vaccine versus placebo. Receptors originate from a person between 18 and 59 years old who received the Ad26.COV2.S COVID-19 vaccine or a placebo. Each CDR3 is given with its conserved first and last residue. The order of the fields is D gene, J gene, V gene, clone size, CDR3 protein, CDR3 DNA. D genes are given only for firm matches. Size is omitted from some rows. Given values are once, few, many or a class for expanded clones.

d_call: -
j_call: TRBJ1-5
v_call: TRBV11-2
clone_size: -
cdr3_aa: CASSLVWTWDQPQHF
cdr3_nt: TGTGCCAGCAGCTTAGTCTGGACATGGGATCAGCCCCAGCATTTT

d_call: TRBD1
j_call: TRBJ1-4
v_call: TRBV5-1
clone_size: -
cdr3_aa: CASSFGTGFEKLFF
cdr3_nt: TGCGCCAGCAGCTTCGGGACAGGGTTTGAAAAACTGTTTTTT

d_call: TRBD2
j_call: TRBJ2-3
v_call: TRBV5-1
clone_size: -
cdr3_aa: CASSSLAGLDTQYF
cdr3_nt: TGCGCCAGCAGCTCCCTAGCGGGGCTTGATACGCAGTATTTT

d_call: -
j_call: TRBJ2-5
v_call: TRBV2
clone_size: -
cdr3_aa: CASSRTTGSETQYF
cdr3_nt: TGTGCCAGCAGTCGCACCACAGGGTCCGAGACCCAGTACTTC

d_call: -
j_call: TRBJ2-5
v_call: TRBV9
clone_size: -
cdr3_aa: CASSPGLLGETQYF
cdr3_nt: TGTGCCAGCAGCCCGGGACTGCTGGGGGAGACCCAGTACTTC

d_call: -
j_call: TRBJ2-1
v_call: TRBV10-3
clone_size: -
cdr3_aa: CAISESRRDQNEQFF
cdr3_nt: TGTGCCATCAGTGAGTCGAGGCGGGATCAGAATGAGCAGTTCTTC

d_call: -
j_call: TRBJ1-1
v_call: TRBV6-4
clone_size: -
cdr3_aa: CASTPSGGAGSTEAFF
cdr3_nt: TGTGCCAGCACCCCTAGTGGGGGGGCAGGGAGCACTGAAGCTTTCTTT

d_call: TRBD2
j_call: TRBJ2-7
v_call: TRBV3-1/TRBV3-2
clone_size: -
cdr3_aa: CASSRRLAGEAYEQYF
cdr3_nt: TGTGCCAGCAGCCGCAGACTAGCGGGGGAGGCCTACGAGCAGTACTTC

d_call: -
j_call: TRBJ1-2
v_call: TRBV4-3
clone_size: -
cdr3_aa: CASSQQARPSYGYTF
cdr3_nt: TGCGCCAGCAGCCAACAGGCCAGGCCCTCCTATGGCTACACCTTC

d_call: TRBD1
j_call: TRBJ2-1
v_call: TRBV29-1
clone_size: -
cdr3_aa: CSVVNTGDEQFF
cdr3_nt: TGCAGCGTTGTAAACACAGGGGATGAGCAGTTCTTC

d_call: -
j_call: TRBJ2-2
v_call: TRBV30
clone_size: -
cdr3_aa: CAWRWRPSGGELFF
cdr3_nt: TGTGCCTGGAGATGGCGTCCGTCAGGGGGGGAGCTGTTTTTT

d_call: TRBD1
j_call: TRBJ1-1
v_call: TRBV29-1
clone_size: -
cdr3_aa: CSASRQGPTEAFF
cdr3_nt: TGCAGCGCCTCCAGACAGGGCCCCACTGAAGCTTTCTTT

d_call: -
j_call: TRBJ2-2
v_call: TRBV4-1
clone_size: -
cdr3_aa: CASSLSGGPYTGELFF
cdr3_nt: TGCGCCAGCAGCCTTTCCGGGGGGCCATACACCGGGGAGCTGTTTTTT

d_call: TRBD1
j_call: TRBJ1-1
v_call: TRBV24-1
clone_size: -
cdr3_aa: CATSRSGTDGEAFF
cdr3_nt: TGTGCCACCAGTCGATCCGGGACAGACGGGGAAGCTTTCTTT

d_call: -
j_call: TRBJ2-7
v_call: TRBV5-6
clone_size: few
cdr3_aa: CASSLLWERVSGEQYF
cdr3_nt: TGTGCCAGCAGCTTGCTTTGGGAAAGGGTTTCAGGCGAGCAGTACTTC

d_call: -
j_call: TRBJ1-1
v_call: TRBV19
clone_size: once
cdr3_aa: CASSIGGAGGTEAFF
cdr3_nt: TGTGCCAGTAGTATAGGGGGGGCCGGGGGCACTGAAGCTTTCTTT

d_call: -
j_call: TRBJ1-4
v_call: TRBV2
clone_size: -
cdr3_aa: CASSEEVGAVLSTNEKLFF
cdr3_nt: TGTGCCAGCAGTGAGGAAGTGGGGGCCGTGCTGAGCACTAATGAAAAACTGTTTTTT

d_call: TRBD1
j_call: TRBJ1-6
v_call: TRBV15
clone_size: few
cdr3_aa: CATSRGFVRDRGSGRPLHF
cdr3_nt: TGTGCCACCAGCAGAGGATTCGTCAGGGACAGGGGATCGGGGCGACCCCTCCACTTT

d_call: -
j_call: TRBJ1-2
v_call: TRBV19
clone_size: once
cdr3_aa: CASSPGIGYGYTF
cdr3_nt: TGTGCCAGTAGTCCGGGTATCGGCTATGGCTACACCTTC

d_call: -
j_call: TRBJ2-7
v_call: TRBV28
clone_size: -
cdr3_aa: CASSSSSGGFYEQYF
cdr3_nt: TGTGCCAGCAGTTCCTCTTCGGGGGGCTTCTACGAGCAGTACTTC

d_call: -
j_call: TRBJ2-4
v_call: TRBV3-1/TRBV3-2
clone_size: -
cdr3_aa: CASSQDPSVLAKNIQYF
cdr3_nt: TGTGCCAGCAGCCAAGATCCTTCGGTACTAGCCAAAAACATTCAGTACTTC

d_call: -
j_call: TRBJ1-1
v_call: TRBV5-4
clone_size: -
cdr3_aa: CASSPQGNTEAFF
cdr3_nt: TGTGCCAGCAGCCCACAGGGGAACACTGAAGCTTTCTTT

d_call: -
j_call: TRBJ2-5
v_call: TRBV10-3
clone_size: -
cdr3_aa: CAISERNKALGIIETQYF
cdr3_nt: TGTGCCATCAGTGAGCGGAACAAAGCCCTGGGAATAATAGAGACCCAGTACTTC

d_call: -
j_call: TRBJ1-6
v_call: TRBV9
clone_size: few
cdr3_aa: CASSVGGLPPADSPLHF
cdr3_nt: TGTGCCAGCAGCGTAGGGGGACTCCCCCCGGCCGATTCACCCCTCCACTTT

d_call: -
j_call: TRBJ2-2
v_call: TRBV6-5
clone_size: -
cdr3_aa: CASSYRRELGLFF
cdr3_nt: TGTGCCAGCAGTTACCGTCGGGAACTTGGGCTGTTTTTT

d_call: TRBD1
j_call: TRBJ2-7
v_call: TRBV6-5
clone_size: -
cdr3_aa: CASSPGTAPYEQYF
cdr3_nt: TGTGCCAGCAGTCCGGGGACAGCACCCTACGAGCAGTACTTC

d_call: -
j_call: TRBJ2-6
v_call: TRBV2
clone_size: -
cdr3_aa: CASSGAQGANVLTF
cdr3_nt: TGTGCCAGCAGTGGTGCCCAAGGGGCCAACGTCCTGACTTTC

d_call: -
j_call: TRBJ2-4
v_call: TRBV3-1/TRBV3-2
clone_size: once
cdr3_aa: CASSQDMAGSKNIQYF
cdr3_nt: TGTGCCAGCAGCCAAGATATGGCAGGTTCCAAAAACATTCAGTACTTC

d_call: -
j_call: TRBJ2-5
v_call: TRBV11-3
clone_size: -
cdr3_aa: CASSLGDRFLQETQYF
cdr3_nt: TGTGCCAGCAGCTTAGGAGACAGGTTTTTGCAAGAGACCCAGTACTTC

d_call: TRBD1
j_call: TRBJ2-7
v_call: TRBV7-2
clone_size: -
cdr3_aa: CASSLRDSSYEQYF
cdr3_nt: TGTGCCAGCAGCTTAAGGGACAGCTCCTACGAGCAGTACTTC

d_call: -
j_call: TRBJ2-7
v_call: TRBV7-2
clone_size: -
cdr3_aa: CASSSSTTYEQYF
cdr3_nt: TGTGCCAGCAGCTCATCGACAACCTACGAGCAGTACTTC

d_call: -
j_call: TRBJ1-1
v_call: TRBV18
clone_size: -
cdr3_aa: CASSANRHPNTEAFF
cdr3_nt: TGTGCCAGCTCCGCCAACAGACACCCGAACACTGAAGCTTTCTTT

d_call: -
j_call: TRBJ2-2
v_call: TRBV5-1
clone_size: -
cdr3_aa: CASSLAESNTGELFF
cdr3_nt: TGCGCCAGCAGCTTGGCCGAGTCGAACACCGGGGAGCTGTTTTTT

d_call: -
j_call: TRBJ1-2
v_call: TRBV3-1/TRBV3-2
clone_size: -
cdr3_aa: CASSHRQSNGYTF
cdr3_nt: TGTGCCAGCAGCCATAGACAGTCTAATGGCTACACCTTC

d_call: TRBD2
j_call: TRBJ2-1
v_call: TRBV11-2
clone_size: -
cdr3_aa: CASSYGEGYGANEQFF
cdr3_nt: TGTGCCAGCAGCTACGGGGAGGGGTACGGGGCCAATGAGCAGTTCTTC

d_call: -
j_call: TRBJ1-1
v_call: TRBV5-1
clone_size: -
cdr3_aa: CASSLANVGVSIAFF
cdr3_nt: TGCGCCAGCAGCTTGGCGAACGTCGGTGTAAGTATAGCTTTCTTT

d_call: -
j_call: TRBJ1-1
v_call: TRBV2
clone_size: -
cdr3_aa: CASSANWGGDTEAFF
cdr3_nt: TGTGCCAGCAGCGCCAATTGGGGGGGGGACACTGAAGCTTTCTTT

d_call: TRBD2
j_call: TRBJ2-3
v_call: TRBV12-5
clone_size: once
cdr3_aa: CASGLGAGGTDTQYF
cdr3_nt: TGTGCTAGTGGCCTCGGGGCGGGGGGGACAGATACGCAGTATTTT

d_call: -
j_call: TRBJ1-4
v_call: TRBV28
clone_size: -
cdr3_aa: CASSSNLANEKLFF
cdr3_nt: TGTGCCAGCAGTTCCAATCTAGCTAATGAAAAACTGTTTTTT

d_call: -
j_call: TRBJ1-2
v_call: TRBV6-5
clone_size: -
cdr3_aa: CASSQREGNNYGYTF
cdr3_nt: TGTGCCAGCAGTCAAAGAGAGGGGAATAACTATGGCTACACCTTC